This T cell receptor (beta chain) was captured in a study of T cell responses to AZD1222 COVID-19 vaccine. Study summary: Pooled in the analysis were second doses at about 4 or about 12 weeks. Findings and limits, study-wide: Repertoires were collected only later (after the peak T cell response had occurred). Clonal diversity may have been underestimated, and the donors were mostly white British, with more females than males. Baseline serology detected seropositivity in only a handful of AZD1222 recipients.

Using immunoSEQ multiplex PCR, the repertoire was profiled, and TCRdb retains in-frame clones only, with some absent. The table has 110,000 to 150,000 clones, approximately 85% seen once. J gave up 8 bases and V 3 bases, and 8 bases lay outside the gene matches. The germline gives CDR1 SNHLY, CDR2 FYNNEI. This CDR3 has 15 residues. About this clone: The antigen is not known.

The receptor was derived from an adult in good health. Sequenced here: peripheral blood, sampled on day 0 of AZD1222 vaccination. The chain is built from TRBV2 and TRBJ2-1, with 9 bases fitting TRBD2. CDR3 in amino acids: CASSEREGPLYEQFF. As DNA, the CDR3 is TGTGCCAGCAGTGAGCGGGAGGGCCCTCTTTATGAGCAGTTCTTC.